This T cell receptor (beta chain) was captured by sequencing in a study of T cells expressing NK-cell markers. The wider study: With respect to HCMV, seven of the eight sequenced donors were seropositive, and one was seronegative.

Germline lookup yields CDR1 SQVTM and CDR2 ANQGSEA. The CDR3 covers 14 residues. Overall study findings and caveats: Also leading the CD3+CD56-NKG2C+ fraction in a handful of donors were these clonotypes. About six donors showed dominant NKG2C+ clonotypes comprising roughly 1.0-7.5% of their CD8+ T cells. It was still unclear whether expanded NKG2C+ T cell clones were HCMV specific.

TCRdb reprocessed the 5' RACE reads and reports one entry per CDR3 protein, with no DNA. The sample holds 250,000 to 300,000 distinct CDR3 sequences. A remark on this clonotype: Its target is unknown.

V gene TRBV29-1 combines with J gene TRBJ2-3; without DNA, the TCRdb call of TRBD2 cannot be checked. This TCR was sampled from a woman aged 18 to 69 in good health. Source material: blood T cells: a sorted CD56 or NKG2C T cell subset, CD4+ or CD8+ T cells, or bulk PBMC T cells (not recorded which). The chain's CDR3 is CSVFGAGAGDTQYF.